Detailed here is one T cell receptor (beta chain). Its specificity is unknown. 13 Jbeta primers and 60 Vbeta primers were used for the PCR. Measured with immunoSEQ multiplex PCR; TCRdb has only the in-frame clones, and not every one. The sample lists 99,000 or so clones; 79% were seen once. This entry belongs to a study of cytomegalovirus exposure and HLA in healthy donors. Turning to the study itself: Approximately 180 million T cells yielded approximately 100 million unique TCR beta sequences, as an earlier analysis found. Roughly four fifths of 300 to 450 genotyped donors fell in the Caucasian-associated ancestry cluster.

The CDR3 runs to 14 residues. The ends were cut back, 0 bases at V and 1 base at J, with 7 bases in the middle. Germline V gene lookup returns CDR1 SGHNT and CDR2 YYREEE (reference sequence). Study-level points and caveats: TRBV6-2, TRBV6-3 and some other V segments were unresolvable in 87-base-pair reads.

The V call is TRBV5-4, the J call TRBJ1-2; D is undetermined. Material: PBMCs. The source of this sequence is a male donor in good health and CMV-seropositive. The CDR3 reads CASSLATRNYGYTF. The CDR3 nucleotides read TGTGCCAGCAGCTTGGCAACGCGTAACTATGGCTACACCTTC.